One sample yielded the 29 T cell receptor beta chains listed below, sequenced in a study of graft-versus-host responses after intestinal transplantation. The antigens these receptors bind are not known. TCRdb keeps only in-frame clones here, not all; method: immunoSEQ multiplex PCR. The sample lists tens of thousands of clones, 85% to 95% seen once, with 0.38% in the top ten. Sequencing was performed on unstimulated CD4+ T cells sorted from spleen or lymph node cells, taken before transplant. The receptors were sampled from a human donor who was the organ donor for an intestinal transplant.

The CDR3 DNA is TGTGCCAGCAGTTTCGGACTAGCTGTGGGGGGGACCCAGTACTTC. This sequence encodes CASSFGLAVGGTQYF. This sequence joins TRBV6-5 and TRBJ2-5; 8 bases map to TRBD2. Looked up from germline, CDR1 is MNHEY and CDR2 is SVGAGI. The CDR3 contains 15 residues. J lost 7 bases, V lost 4 bases, and 11 bases had no gene match.

The chain links TRBV5-5 to TRBJ1-6; D call uncertain. The germline gives CDR1 SGHKS, CDR2 YYEKEE (reference sequence). Trimming cost V 7 bases and J 9 bases, with 17 bases left between them. The CDR3 spans 14 residues. Here the CDR3 DNA reads TGTGCCAGCTCCCTACGTGGTCATAGTTCACCCCTCCACTTT. This gives the protein CASSLRGHSSPLHF.

This clone was detected a few times. The chain carries TRBV20-1 and TRBJ1-6; D remains ambiguous. Trimming took 1 base from V and 7 from J, leaving 2 bases between them. The CDR3 runs 11 residues. CDR1 DFQATT and CDR2 SNEGSKA come from the germline V gene (reference sequence). The CDR3 nucleotides read TGCAGTGCTAGAGGGAATTCACCCCTCCACTTT. Its protein product is CSARGNSPLHF.

The chain has TRBV7-2 and TRBJ2-1, with TRBD2 matching over 10 bases. CDR3 length: 16 residues. Germline V gene data show CDR1 as SGHTA and CDR2 as FQGNSA. V gave up 4 bases and J gave up 9 bases; unmatched junction bases: 12. The CDR3 reads CASSSRVAGGLLEQFF. The CDR3, as DNA: TGTGCCAGCAGCTCCCGTGTAGCGGGGGGCCTCCTTGAGCAGTTCTTC.

This rearrangement joins TRBV30 to TRBJ1-2; tentative D call: TRBD1 (6 bases). V lost 2 bases and J lost 8, with 12 bases in between. This CDR3 is built from 12 residues. In germline, CDR1 is GTSNPN, CDR2 SVGIG (reference sequence). The CDR3 is CAWSIQGGGYTF. In DNA form, the CDR3 reads TGTGCCTGGAGTATACAGGGCGGCGGCTACACCTTC. Using reference TRBV30 and TRBJ1-2 for the parts outside the CDR3, the full variable domain is SQTIHQWPATLVQPVGSPLSLECTVEGTSNPNLYWYRQAAGRGLQLLFYSVGIGQISSEVPQNLSASRPQDRQFILSSKKLLLSDSGFYLCAWSIQGGGYTFGSGTRLTVV.

V usage is TRBV14 and J usage is TRBJ2-7; D possibly corresponds to TRBD2 (5 bases). V lost 4 bases to trimming and J lost 2 bases, with 21 bases between them. This CDR3 has 17 residues. Germline values: CDR1 SGHDN, CDR2 FVKESK. The CDR3 DNA is TGTGCCAGCAGCCTCTCTCGGTTCGCCCGGGGAACCTACGAGCAGTACTTC. Residues: CASSLSRFARGTYEQYF.

This chain joins TRBV7-9 and TRBJ2-3; D remains ambiguous. This CDR3 has 13 amino acids. Germline loops: CDR1 SEHNR, CDR2 FQNEAQ (reference sequence). The V and J ends lost 5 bases and 2 bases respectively, with 8 bases between them. As DNA, the CDR3 is TGTGCCAGCAGCCTGCTTTACACAGATACGCAGTATTTT. Its protein is CASSLLYTDTQYF.

V and J are TRBV4-2 and TRBJ2-7, with 11 bases aligning to TRBD2. This CDR3 has 16 amino acids. Germline V CDR1 and CDR2: LGHNA, YNFKEQ. The V and J ends lost 3 bases and 2 bases, in that order; junction bases with no gene match: 6. The CDR3 sequence: CASSQELAGGAYEQYF. The CDR3 DNA sequence: TGTGCCAGCAGCCAGGAGCTAGCGGGGGGCGCCTACGAGCAGTACTTC.

The chain recombines TRBV19 with TRBJ2-2; D possibly corresponds to TRBD2 (6 bases). Trimming left V 3 bases short and J 5 bases short, with 16 bases between. The CDR3 contains 16 residues. CDR1 is LNHDA, CDR2 SQIVND, per germline (reference sequence). In nucleotides, the CDR3 is TGTGCCAGTAGTATCCCCCCGGGACTCACGACCGGGGAGCTGTTTTTT. Translation: CASSIPPGLTTGELFF.

The CDR3 DNA sequence: TGTGCCAGCAGTTACAGCAGGTATAATTCACCCCTCCACTTT. It translates to CASSYSRYNSPLHF. V gene TRBV6-6 combines with J gene TRBJ1-6; the D is unclear. Germline CDR1 is MNHNY and CDR2 is SVGAGI (reference sequence). The CDR3 covers 14 residues. Trimming stripped 2 bases from V and 4 bases from J, with 6 bases between.

This chain uses TRBV2 with TRBJ2-3; D is possibly TRBD2 (5 bases). Trimming shortened V by 6 bases and J by 10 bases, and 17 bases separated the two germline ends. Germline V gene data show CDR1 as SNHLY and CDR2 as FYNNEI. This CDR3 region has 13 residues. DNA of the CDR3: TGTGCCAGCAGCGGCCTAGCCTTCTCTGCGCAGTATTTT. Protein product: CASSGLAFSAQYF.

The chain joins TRBV12-5 to TRBJ2-3; 8 bases are a match to TRBD1. Trimming cost V 6 bases and J 3 bases; bases outside gene matches: 11. Looked up from germline, CDR1 is LGHNT and CDR2 is FRNRAP. CDR3 length: 16 amino acids. CDR3: CASGPTRTGSTDTQYF. In DNA, the CDR3 is TGTGCTAGTGGCCCCACCCGGACAGGGAGTACAGATACGCAGTATTTT.

This clone was detected once. This chain links TRBV12-5 with TRBJ2-7; 9 bases match TRBD2. This CDR3 has 18 residues. After removal of 2 bases from V and 4 bases from J, the junction contained 15 bases not matched to a gene. The germline CDR1 and CDR2 sequences are LGHNT and FRNRAP. The CDR3 sequence: CASGLTRSGGLINYEQYF. The CDR3 coding sequence is TGTGCTAGTGGTTTGACCCGGAGCGGGGGGCTAATCAATTACGAGCAGTACTTC.

The V gene is TRBV7-2, the J gene TRBJ2-5; 12 nucleotides line up with TRBD2. This CDR3 has 16 residues. V lost 1 base, J lost 2 bases, and 2 bases stayed unmatched. CDR1 is SGHTA and CDR2 is FQGNSA in the germline V gene. The CDR3 sequence is CASSLGLAGDQETQYF. DNA for the CDR3: TGTGCCAGCAGCTTAGGACTAGCGGGGGATCAAGAGACCCAGTACTTC.

A single count supports this clone. Other DNA sequences in the sample encode the same CDR3. J is TRBJ2-7 and V is TRBV5-1; 10 nucleotides match TRBD2. The CDR3 covers 15 residues. CDR1 and CDR2 from the germline V gene are SGHRS and YFSETQ. With V trimmed by 4 bases and J by 4 bases, 8 bases remained unmatched. The CDR3 bases are TGCGCCAGCAGCCGGCAGAGCGGGGGGGGATACGAGCAGTACTTC. Protein: CASSRQSGGGYEQYF.

This clone was detected only once. The chain recombines TRBV7-9 with TRBJ2-1; D uncertain. The CDR3 length is 13 residues. Trimming left V 2 bases short and J 1 base short, with 3 bases between. Germline CDR1 and CDR2: SEHNR and FQNEAQ (reference sequence). The CDR3 region is CASSLWSYNEQFF. The CDR3, as DNA: TGTGCCAGCAGCTTATGGTCCTACAATGAGCAGTTCTTC. The variable domain in full, completed from reference TRBV7-9 and TRBJ2-1, reads DTGVSQNPRHKITKRGQNVTFRCDPISEHNRLYWYRQTLGQGPEFLTYFQNEAQLEKSRLLSDRFSAERPKGSFSTLEIQRTEQGDSAMYLCASSLWSYNEQFFGPGTRLTVL.

The chain joins TRBV29-1 to TRBJ1-1; no clear D gene. Per the germline V gene, CDR1 is SQVTM and CDR2 is ANQGSEA. V lost 6 bases, J lost 3 bases, and 8 bases lay in between. CDR3 size: 11 residues. CDR3 amino acids: CSVRSDTEAFF. In DNA, the CDR3 is TGCAGCGTCAGGAGTGACACTGAAGCTTTCTTT.

The chain combines TRBV25-1 with TRBJ2-7; a weak D match, TRBD2 (5 bases). Trimming took off 5 bases at V and 1 base at J, with 9 bases between the two ends. The CDR3 length is 13 residues. The V gene's germline CDR1 is MGHDK and CDR2 SYGVNS. The CDR3 nucleotides read TGTGCCAGCAGTCCCCGCGGGTCCTACGAGCAGTACTTC. Translation gives CASSPRGSYEQYF.

This chain joins TRBV14 and TRBJ2-3; TRBD2 might be the D (5 bases). The CDR3 has 18 residues. V gave up 2 bases and J gave up 0 bases, with 18 bases separating them. CDR1 SGHDN and CDR2 FVKESK come from the germline V gene. The CDR3 region is CASSQRFRGLTSTDTQYF. DNA of the CDR3: TGTGCCAGCAGCCAAAGGTTTAGAGGACTCACTAGCACAGATACGCAGTATTTT.

This sequence joins TRBV7-2 and TRBJ1-5, with no clear D. V lost 3 bases to trimming and J lost 2 bases, with 11 bases between them. In germline, CDR1 is SGHTA, CDR2 FQGNSA. This CDR3 contains 15 residues. CDR3: CASSLKSAGNQPQHF. The CDR3 bases are TGTGCCAGCAGCTTGAAATCGGCCGGCAATCAGCCCCAGCATTTT.

This rearrangement joins TRBV9 to TRBJ2-2; D unclear. V shed 1 base and J shed 5 bases, with 9 bases lying between them. This CDR3 comprises 14 residues. Germline CDR1 SGDLS, CDR2 YYNGEE. The CDR3 DNA follows: TGTGCCAGCAGCGTATCACTGACTACCGGGGAGCTGTTTTTT. It encodes CASSVSLTTGELFF.

The chain is built from TRBV11-3 and TRBJ2-1, with TRBD1 identical over 7 bases. The germline gives CDR1 SGHNT, CDR2 YENEEA. This CDR3 spans 12 amino acids. With V trimmed by 5 bases and J by 8 bases, 3 bases remained unmatched. CDR3 sequence reads: CASSDRAHEQFF. Written as DNA, the CDR3 is TGTGCCAGCAGCGACAGGGCCCATGAGCAGTTCTTC.

The V gene is TRBV15, the J gene TRBJ2-2; tentatively, D is TRBD2 (6 bases). The CDR3 is 20 residues long. CDR1 and CDR2 (germline): LNHNV, YYDKDF (reference sequence). V was pared by 0 bases and J by 4 bases, with 24 bases between. For the CDR3, the DNA is TGTGCCACCAGCAGAGATACATCCTCCAGGGCGGGACTTTCCACCGGGGAGCTGTTTTTT. It codes for CATSRDTSSRAGLSTGELFF. The full variable domain, with the rest looked up from reference TRBV15 and TRBJ2-2, is DAMVIQNPRYQVTQFGKPVTLSCSQTLNHNVMYWYQQKSSQAPKLLFHYYDKDFNNEADTPDNFQSRRPNTSFCFLDIRSPGLGDTAMYLCATSRDTSSRAGLSTGELFFGEGSRLTVL.

The J gene is TRBJ1-1, the V gene TRBV6-5; D unclear. Trimming shortened V by 6 bases and J by 0 bases, and 11 bases separated the two germline ends. CDR1 is MNHEY, CDR2 SVGAGI, per germline. This CDR3 contains 14 residues. The CDR3 sequence: CASSLQRMNTEAFF. CDR3 sequence (DNA): TGTGCCAGCAGCTTACAAAGAATGAACACTGAAGCTTTCTTT.

The chain joins TRBV5-1 to TRBJ1-6; D remains ambiguous. CDR1 and CDR2 (germline): SGHRS, YFSETQ. The CDR3 runs 17 residues. The ends were cut back, 5 bases at V and 0 bases at J, with 15 bases in the middle. The CDR3: CASRYPDGGSYNSPLHF. In DNA, the CDR3 is TGCGCCAGCAGGTACCCTGACGGAGGCTCCTATAATTCACCCCTCCACTTT.

This chain joins TRBV28 and TRBJ2-7; 7 nucleotides match TRBD1. Germline-derived CDR1 and CDR2 are MDHEN and SYDVKM. This CDR3 comprises 17 residues. V gave up 3 bases and J gave up 4 bases; unmatched junction bases: 15. CDR3 protein: CASSFPPGQLTSYEQYF. CDR3 DNA: TGTGCCAGCAGTTTCCCTCCGGGACAGCTTACATCTTACGAGCAGTACTTC.

The chain links TRBV11-2 to TRBJ2-5, with 8 nucleotides matching TRBD2. CDR3 length: 14 residues. V lost 5 bases to trimming and J lost 1 base; unmatched junction nucleotides: 3. CDR1 and CDR2 from the germline V gene are SGHAT and FQNNGV. CDR3 bases: TGTGCCAGCAGCCCTACTAGCGGCCAAGAGACCCAGTACTTC. This codes for CASSPTSGQETQYF.

The chain joins TRBV5-4 to TRBJ1-2; D ambiguous. Germline V gene data show CDR1 as SGHNT and CDR2 as YYREEE (reference sequence). Trimming cost V 0 bases and J 2 bases, with 2 bases left between them. The CDR3 has 12 amino acids. This CDR3 is CASSLDNYGYTF. In DNA form, the CDR3 reads TGTGCCAGCAGCTTGGACAACTATGGCTACACCTTC.

This chain joins TRBV19 and TRBJ1-3; D is undetermined. CDR1 is LNHDA, CDR2 SQIVND, per germline (reference sequence). V lost 5 bases and J 0 bases, leaving 8 bases between the germline ends. The CDR3 length is 14 residues. The CDR3 DNA reads as TGTGCCAGTAGTCCCGGAGCCTCTGGAAACACCATATATTTT. It is translated as CASSPGASGNTIYF. The full variable domain, in which reference TRBV19 and TRBJ1-3 provide the parts outside the CDR3, is DGGITQSPKYLFRKEGQNVTLSCEQNLNHDAMYWYRQDPGQGLRLIYYSQIVNDFQKGDIAEGYSVSREKKESFPLTVTSAQKNPTAFYLCASSPGASGNTIYFGEGSWLTVV.